This is a list of T cell receptor beta chains from one sample in a study of blood T cells in healthy people across ages. Via MiXCR, TCRdb re-called the 5' RACE reads, giving one row per CDR3 protein. The data show 1.5 million to 2 million distinct CDR3 sequences, 28% seen once. Sequencing was carried out using blood. These TCRs come from a woman younger than 45 in good health. CDR3s include the opening cysteine and the closing phenylalanine or tryptophan. The D gene is left open where the match is weak. Where a row states a size, it is once, few, many or the class of an expanded clone; other rows omit it.

>14|many|TRBV6-6|.|TRBJ2-1
TGTGCCAGCAGTTACGAACTACCTCGCAATGAGCAGTTCTTC
CASSYELPRNEQFF
>15|.|TRBV7-6|.|TRBJ2-1
TGTGCCAGCAGCTTGTTTTCTGGACGGGACGATGAGCAGTTCTTC
CASSLFSGRDDEQFF
>15|few|TRBV12-3/TRBV12-4|.|TRBJ1-2
TGTGCCAGCAGTCTGTACAGGAGGCATGCCCATGGCTACACCTTC
CASSLYRRHAHGYTF
>13|.|TRBV9|TRBD1|TRBJ1-2
TGTGCCAGCAGCGCGGAGACAGGGGTTGGCTACACCTTC
CASSAETGVGYTF
>16|.|TRBV7-2|.|TRBJ1-2
TGTGCCAGCAGCTTAGGGGGGGGATTCCGAGCTGGTGGCTACACCTTC
CASSLGGGFRAGGYTF
>13|.|TRBV4-3|.|TRBJ2-7
TGCGTCAGCAGTACTAGGTTTGGTAATGAGCAGTACTTC
CVSSTRFGNEQYF
>13|.|TRBV20-1|.|TRBJ2-7
TGCAGTGCCTGGGGGACGAGCTCCTACGAGCAGTACTTC
CSAWGTSSYEQYF
>14|many|TRBV29-1|.|TRBJ2-1
TGCAGCGTTGAAGGGGGGGAAGGGTACAATGAGCAGTTCTTC
CSVEGGEGYNEQFF
>17|.|TRBV24-1|TRBD2|TRBJ2-3
TGTGCCACCAGTGATCCAGAAGCGGGGGGAAGCACAGATACGCAGTATTTT
CATSDPEAGGSTDTQYF
>15|few|TRBV7-9|TRBD2|TRBJ2-5
TGTGCCAGCGGAACCGGGACTAGCCCCCAAGAGACCCAGTACTTC
CASGTGTSPQETQYF
>17|few|TRBV7-3|.|TRBJ2-6
TGTGCCAGCAGCTCTCAGGCCGAGGTCCCTGGGGCCAACGTCCTGACTTTC
CASSSQAEVPGANVLTF
>13|.|TRBV29-1|TRBD1|TRBJ1-1
TGCAGCGTTGCTCTCAGGGGGGGCACTGAAGCTTTCTTT
CSVALRGGTEAFF
>12|.|TRBV27|.|TRBJ1-5
TGTGCCACCGGGGGGATCAATCAGCCCCAGCATTTT
CATGGINQPQHF
>13|.|TRBV2|.|TRBJ1-4
TGTGCCAGCAGTGAGCAAACTAATGAAAAACTGTTTTTT
CASSEQTNEKLFF
>15|few|TRBV7-9|.|TRBJ2-6
TGTGCCAGCACTCCAGGGTTCTCTGGGGCCAACGTCCTGACTTTC
CASTPGFSGANVLTF
>12|.|TRBV25-1|.|TRBJ1-2
TGTGCCAGCAGGGAAGGACGGAGGGGCTACACCTTC
CASREGRRGYTF
>11|.|TRBV20-1|.|TRBJ2-7
TGCAGTGCCCCCAGGGATATAGAGCAGTACTTC
CSAPRDIEQYF
>19|.|TRBV7-6|TRBD1|TRBJ2-3
TGTGCCAGCAGCATGACCTGGGACAGGGGGAAACGTCGTGGAGATACGCAGTATTTT
CASSMTWDRGKRRGDTQYF
>17|.|TRBV12-3/TRBV12-4|.|TRBJ1-2
TGTGCCAGCAGTTTCCGGCGATTGGGTTTCGGGGCCTATGGCTACACCTTC
CASSFRRLGFGAYGYTF
>17|.|TRBV6-6|.|TRBJ2-7
TGTGCCAGCAGCCACCGCCGTGAAGCGACCGTAACCTACGAGCAGTACTTC
CASSHRREATVTYEQYF
>14|.|TRBV24-1|.|TRBJ2-1
TGTGCCACCAGTGACCCGCGAATGGGGAATGAGCAGTTCTTC
CATSDPRMGNEQFF
>11|.|TRBV3-1|TRBD1|TRBJ2-7
TGTGCCAGCAGTACAGGGGCCGACCAGTACTTC
CASSTGADQYF
>15|.|TRBV7-8|.|TRBJ1-5
TGTGCCAGCAGCGCCCGGGGCAGAGGGGATCAGCCCCAGCATTTT
CASSARGRGDQPQHF
>14|once|TRBV20-1|.|TRBJ1-2
TGCAGTGCTCCGGACAGCCTCGGTCCCTATGACTATACCTTC
CSAPDSLGPYDYTF
>13|.|TRBV5-1|.|TRBJ2-5
TGCGCCAGCAAGGCGGTGATCCAAGAGACCCAGTACTTC
CASKAVIQETQYF
>15|few|TRBV5-5|.|TRBJ2-1
TGTGCTAGCAGCTTACGGAACAGGGGGGGCAATGAGCAGTTCTTC
CASSLRNRGGNEQFF
>17|few|TRBV11-2|.|TRBJ1-5
TGTGCCAGCAGCTTAGACCCCGGACAGTATAGCAATCAGCCCCAGCATTTT
CASSLDPGQYSNQPQHF
>12|.|TRBV7-9|.|TRBJ2-3
TGTGCCAGCAGCTTTATGTTGGATACGCAGTATTTT
CASSFMLDTQYF
>15|.|TRBV11-2|.|TRBJ1-4
TGTGCCAGCAGCGTAACCTCTGCAACTAATGAAAAACTGTTTTTT
CASSVTSATNEKLFF
>15|few|TRBV20-1|.|TRBJ2-7
TGCAGTGCTAGAGCTCGCTCGCAAGAGACCTACGAGCAGTACTTC
CSARARSQETYEQYF
>16|.|TRBV20-1|TRBD2|TRBJ2-3
TGCAGTGCGAGACTGGGACTAGCGGGGGTCCCAGATACGCAGTATTTT
CSARLGLAGVPDTQYF
>11|few|TRBV20-1|.|TRBJ2-2
TGCAGTCTGTTGAACACCGGGGAGCTGTTTTTT
CSLLNTGELFF
>19|few|TRBV12-3/TRBV12-4|TRBD1|TRBJ2-7
TGTGCCAGCAGCCCCCGGGCAGGGGGCCCGGAGACAACCCCCTACGAGCAGTACTTC
CASSPRAGGPETTPYEQYF
>17|.|TRBV25-1|TRBD2|TRBJ2-1
TGTGCCAGCAGTGAATATAGTGGCGGGAGGACCTACAATGAGCAGTTCTTC
CASSEYSGGRTYNEQFF
>14|.|TRBV5-5|TRBD2|TRBJ2-3
TGTGCCAGCAGCTATAGCGGGACCCAGGATACGCAGTATTTT
CASSYSGTQDTQYF
>14|.|TRBV12-3/TRBV12-4|.|TRBJ1-1
TGTGCCAGCAGTTTCCGGGTTTCGGACACTGAAGCTTTCTTT
CASSFRVSDTEAFF